This TCR beta chain was recorded in a study of OX40 agonist ivuxolimab in advanced cancers. Overall study context: Dose-escalation patients were diagnosed with hepatocellular carcinoma, melanoma, renal cell cancer or head and neck cancer. Participants could have had prior anti-PD-1, anti-PD-L1 or anti-CTLA-4 therapy, and approximately 37% had some. Whole-study results and caveats: Low levels of normalized T-cell clonal expansion also appeared in some nonresponders.

Clones were sequenced by immunoSEQ multiplex PCR, and TCRdb holds only the in-frame ones, with some missing. This sample has roughly 40,000 clones, with about 88% found just once. Trimming shortened V by 4 bases and J by 4 bases, and 17 bases separated the two germline ends. Germline CDR1 and CDR2: MNHEY and SMNVEV (reference sequence). The CDR3 totals 15 residues. Turning to this clone: Its antigen remains unknown.

Source: CD4+ or CD8+ T cells sorted from blood, taken in a trial of the OX40 agonist ivuxolimab. The TCR sequence derives from an adult with an advanced solid tumor such as melanoma, head and neck, liver or kidney cancer. The V and J genes are TRBV27 and TRBJ2-7; D possibly matches TRBD1 or TRBD2 (5 bases each). The CDR3 region is CASSYRQPTGYEQYF. The CDR3 DNA is TGTGCCAGCAGTTACAGACAGCCCACGGGGTACGAGCAGTACTTC.